Sequencing of this TCR beta chain was carried out in a study of cytomegalovirus exposure and HLA in healthy donors. The CDR3 totals 13 residues. With V trimmed by 8 bases and J by 6 bases, 6 bases remained unmatched. Germline V lookup: CDR1 SGDLS, CDR2 YYNGEE. A multiplex PCR was run with 60 Vbeta primers and 13 Jbeta primers. Clones were read by immunoSEQ multiplex PCR, and TCRdb kept only the in-frame ones, dropping some. The sample holds about 180,000 clones, about 68% seen once. The specimen sequenced was PBMCs. The sequence was collected from a female donor in good health and CMV-seronegative. The chain recombines TRBV9 with TRBJ2-2, with TRBD1 identical over 8 bases. The CDR3, as DNA: TGTGCCAGTATGACAGGGGTCGCCGGGGAGCTGTTTTTT. Translating gives CASMTGVAGELFF.